The next 30 T cell receptor beta chains were all read from a single sample in a study of T cells in women clearing cervical HPV infection. Produced via immunoSEQ multiplex PCR; TCRdb's table is partial and in-frame only. The sample features about 36,000 clones, with 1.7% in its top ten. Sample: blood buffy coat. Receptors were obtained from a woman aged 18-70 years with a cervical HPV16 infection that either progressed to CIN3+ or cleared (not recorded which).

For this clone: The CDR3 end falls 3 residues outside the read, so it is completed with the germline J gene. V gene TRBV7-9 combines with J gene TRBJ2-5, with TRBD2 matching 8 bases. Germline CDR1 reads SEHNR; CDR2 reads FQNEAQ (reference sequence). The V gene end was trimmed by 0 bases and the J gene end by 4 bases; junction bases not matched to a gene: 4. CDR3 length: 15 amino acids. CDR3 region: CASSLARGLVETQYF. CDR3 DNA, as far as it was read: TGTGCCAGCAGCTTAGCGAGGGGACTAGTAGAGACC.

About this clone itself: The read ends 3 residues shy of where the CDR3 ends; the end is completed using the germline J gene. This rearrangement joins TRBV29-1 to TRBJ2-1; TRBD2 might be the D (6 bases). The V end was cut by 7 bases, the J end by 1 base, with 14 bases between. Germline loops: CDR1 SQVTM, CDR2 ANQGSEA. The CDR3 runs to 14 residues. The covered CDR3 bases are TGCAGCGCCGGGGGAGGAATTTCCTACAATGAG. It specifies CSAGGGISYNE. The full CDR3 is CSAGGGISYNEQFF.

Of note for this clone: The read gets to within 3 residues of the CDR3 end, and the germline J gene fills in the rest. The chain employs TRBV18 and TRBJ1-2; TRBD1 is a possible D gene (5 bases). Germline V gene data show CDR1 as KGHSH and CDR2 as LQKENI. CDR3 length equals 17 residues. This CDR3 reads CASSSPLRGTHTDTYTF. Incomplete CDR3 DNA: TGTGCCAGCTCAAGCCCCCTGCGGGGGACCCACACAGATACC. Full variable domain (missing parts from reference TRBV18 and TRBJ1-2): NAGVMQNPRHLVRRRGQEARLRCSPMKGHSHVYWYRQLPEEGLKFMVYLQKENIIDESGMPKERFSAEFPKEGPSILRIQQVVRGDSAAYFCASSSPLRGTHTDTYTFGSGTRLTVV.

With respect to this clone: With the read ending 3 residues before the CDR3 end, the germline J gene is used to fill in that end. This sequence joins TRBV5-5 and TRBJ1-1; D call uncertain. Germline V gene sequence: CDR1 SGHKS, CDR2 YYEKEE (reference sequence). The CDR3 runs 14 residues. V lost 3 bases and J lost 0, with 9 bases in between. The CDR3 sequence: CASSSTPMNTEAFF. The covered CDR3 bases are TGTGCCAGCAGCTCGACACCAATGAACACTGAA.

Details on this clone: The DNA ends 3 residues before the CDR3 does, and the rest of the CDR3 is filled in from the germline J gene. V and J are TRBV7-9 and TRBJ1-2; D gene unclear. Germline V gene data show CDR1 as SEHNR and CDR2 as FQNEAQ (reference sequence). The length of the CDR3 is 12 residues. The CDR3 loop is CASSLVAEGYTF. The part of the CDR3 DNA that was read is TGTGCCAGCAGCTTAGTGGCAGAAGGC.

For this clone: The read ends 3 residues early relative to the CDR3; the germline J gene fills the gap. This rearrangement joins TRBV20-1 to TRBJ2-1; D is unresolved. Trimming removed 6 bases at V and 0 bases at J, with 12 bases between. This CDR3 spans 14 amino acids. The germline V gene has CDR1 DFQATT and CDR2 SNEGSKA (reference sequence). The sequenced part of the CDR3 DNA is TGCAGTGCCAATACAGCCGGCTCCTACAATGAG. Amino acids: CSANTAGSYNE. The complete CDR3 sequence is CSANTAGSYNEQFF.

Comment on this clone: The read falls 3 residues short of the CDR3 end, and the missing part is taken from the germline J gene. The V gene is TRBV5-1, the J gene TRBJ2-2; possibly TRBD1 for D (5 bases). This CDR3 region has 15 residues. CDR1 and CDR2 from the germline V gene are SGHRS and YFSETQ. The sequenced part of the CDR3 DNA is TGCGCCAGCAGCTTGGCGCCAGGGATCGGTGAAAAG. Protein: CASSLAPGIGEK. The entire CDR3 protein is CASSLAPGIGEKLFF.

As to this clone: The CDR3 end lies 3 residues beyond the end of the read and is filled in from the germline J gene. The chain uses TRBV6-2 or TRBV6-3 and TRBJ2-2, with a tentative D call TRBD1 (5 bases). Germline V gene sequence: CDR1 MNHEY, CDR2 SVGEGT. The CDR3 runs to 15 residues. Incomplete CDR3 DNA: TGTGCCAGCAGTTCGCCCTACTCTGGGGCCAACGTG. Translation gives CASSSPYSGANV. From start to end, the CDR3 is CASSSPYSGANVLFF.

To note about this clone: Coverage ceases 3 residues before the CDR3 finishes, and the germline J gene fills in the end. J is TRBJ2-7 and V is TRBV7-2, with a tentative D call TRBD2 (6 bases). V was trimmed by 1 base and J by 3 bases, leaving 13 bases between them. Germline V gene sequence: CDR1 SGHTA, CDR2 FQGNSA. This CDR3 spans 15 amino acids. CDR3 sequence: CASSLVGTGDYEQYF. The CDR3 bases that were read are TGTGCCAGCAGCTTAGTGGGGACGGGGGACTACGAG.

Comments on this clone: The CDR3 extends 3 residues past the end of the read, so its final part is completed from the germline J gene. The chain has TRBV7-3 and TRBJ2-3, with 9 bases aligning to TRBD2. The CDR3 length is 18 residues. CDR1 and CDR2 (germline): SGHTA, FQGTGA. After removal of 1 base from V and 1 base from J, the junction contained 9 bases not matched to a gene. CDR3 residues: CASSLIPSGAGRTDTQYF. CDR3 DNA (partial): TGTGCCAGCAGCTTAATTCCTAGCGGGGCCGGTCGCACAGATACG.

As regards this clone: The read ends 3 residues before the CDR3 terminus; that terminus is restored from the germline J gene. The rearrangement links TRBV6-1 to TRBJ1-1; 9 positions match TRBD1. Germline CDR1 MNHNS, CDR2 SASEGT. This CDR3 has 14 residues. The V gene end was trimmed by 4 bases and the J gene end by 5 bases; junction bases not matched to a gene: 5. The CDR3 bases that were read are TGTGCCAGCAGTGCACAGGGGGCGGGTACTGAA. Translation: CASSAQGAGTE. The CDR3, in full, reads CASSAQGAGTEAFF.

Notes on this clone: The read finishes 3 residues shy of the CDR3 end, and the germline J gene is used to complete it. The V call is TRBV18, the J call TRBJ1-4; 10 bases align to TRBD1. The CDR3 is 14 amino acids. Germline V gene data show CDR1 as KGHSH and CDR2 as LQKENI. The CDR3 sequence is CASSPGTGDSPLFF. The part of the CDR3 DNA that was read is TGTGCCAGCTCACCCGGGACAGGGGATTCACCA.

Points on this clone: The read comes to an end 3 residues before the CDR3 does, leaving the germline J gene to fill in the end. This chain connects TRBV10-3 to TRBJ1-1; 7 nucleotides agree with TRBD1. Germline V gives CDR1 ENHRY, CDR2 SYGVKD. The V segment lost 4 bases and the J segment 4 bases; nucleotides outside the gene matches: 9. The CDR3 is 15 residues long. CDR3 DNA (partial): TGTGCCATCAGTGGAGAGCTGAGGGGGCCCACTGAA. As protein: CAISGELRGPTE. The full CDR3 protein is CAISGELRGPTEAFF.

A word on this clone: Read data end 3 residues before the CDR3 end; the end is taken from the germline J gene. The chain combines TRBV7-9 with TRBJ1-1; maybe TRBD1 (6 bases). The germline gives CDR1 SEHNR, CDR2 FQNEAQ (reference sequence). The CDR3 spans 15 residues. The germline V and J ends were trimmed by 4 bases and 1 base, with 13 bases remaining between them. CDR3 residues: CASSSRGGRNTEAFF. Partial CDR3 DNA: TGTGCCAGCAGCTCCCGAGGGGGTAGGAACACTGAA.

As to this clone: The CDR3 extends 3 residues past the end of the read, so its final part is completed from the germline J gene. The chain has TRBV10-3 and TRBJ2-2, with 9 nucleotides matching TRBD1. The CDR3 spans 14 residues. Germline V CDR1 and CDR2: ENHRY, SYGVKD. V shed 6 bases, J shed 7 bases, and the junction held 6 bases outside the gene matches. CDR3 sequence reads: CAISPGQGIGELFF. The sequenced CDR3 bases are TGTGCCATCAGCCCGGGACAGGGTATCGGGGAG.

A remark on this clone: The missing CDR3 end, 3 residues past where the read stops, is filled in from the germline J gene. The chain couples TRBV5-1 to TRBJ2-3, with TRBD2 as a possible D gene (6 bases). The germline V and J ends were trimmed by 1 base and 7 bases, with 19 bases remaining between them. This CDR3 has 16 residues. The germline CDR1 and CDR2 sequences are SGHRS and YFSETQ. The covered CDR3 bases are TGCGCCAGCAGCTTGCAGCCCGGGGGAGAGGGGAATACG. Protein product: CASSLQPGGEGNT. The entire CDR3 protein reads CASSLQPGGEGNTQYF.

About this clone itself: From the germline J gene comes the end of the CDR3, since the read stops 3 residues before it. The gene calls are TRBV7-9 and TRBJ2-1, with a weak D call TRBD2 (6 bases). CDR1 SEHNR and CDR2 FQNEAQ come from the germline V gene (reference sequence). Trimming removed 3 bases at V and 5 bases at J, with 14 bases between. The CDR3 covers 15 residues. The CDR3 here is CASSLGGSVHNEQFF. The DNA read from the CDR3 is TGTGCCAGCAGCTTGGGGGGTTCCGTACACAATGAG.

Comment on this clone: The missing CDR3 end, 3 residues past where the read stops, is filled in from the germline J gene. The chain has TRBV9 and TRBJ2-3; D is unclear. The germline V and J ends were trimmed by 2 bases and 2 bases, with 3 bases remaining between them. The CDR3 is made up of 12 amino acids. CDR1 is SGDLS and CDR2 is YYNGEE in the germline V gene. The part of the CDR3 DNA that was read is TGTGCCAGCAGCGTCCACACAGATACG. Residues: CASSVHTDT. The complete CDR3 protein is CASSVHTDTQYF.

Details on this clone: The sequenced fragment ends 3 residues before the CDR3 boundary, so the rest is inferred from the germline J gene. The chain employs TRBV11-2 and TRBJ2-7; D perhaps matches TRBD2 (6 bases). The V and J ends lost 6 bases and 0 bases respectively, with 15 bases between them. Germline V gene data show CDR1 as SGHAT and CDR2 as FQNNGV. This CDR3 contains 15 residues. The DNA read from the CDR3 is TGTGCCAGCAGTTTCGGAGCGGGCTTCTCCTACGAG. Residues: CASSFGAGFSYE. The full CDR3 sequence reads CASSFGAGFSYEQYF.

In regard to this clone: Read coverage stops 3 residues before the CDR3 terminus; the germline J gene supplies the remainder. The V and J genes are TRBV14 and TRBJ2-7; a possible D gene is TRBD2 (6 bases). Trimming shortened V by 2 bases and J by 1 base, and 12 bases separated the two germline ends. Germline V CDR1 and CDR2: SGHDN, FVKESK. CDR3 length: 15 amino acids. The CDR3 DNA, read in part, is TGTGCCAGCAGCCAAAATGATGGGGGGTCCTACGAG. It translates to CASSQNDGGSYE. The CDR3 in full is CASSQNDGGSYEQYF.

With regard to this clone: The read comes to an end 3 residues before the CDR3 does, leaving the germline J gene to fill in the end. This sequence joins TRBV11-2 and TRBJ2-3; 7 bases are a match to TRBD2. The CDR3 extends over 15 amino acids. Germline V gene sequence: CDR1 SGHAT, CDR2 FQNNGV. The CDR3 is CASSLDWTREETQYF. Partial CDR3 DNA: TGTGCCAGCAGCTTAGATTGGACTAGGGAAGAGACG.

Comments on this clone: The CDR3 end lies 3 residues beyond the end of the read and is filled in from the germline J gene. The chain links TRBV10-2 to TRBJ2-3; 10 nucleotides match TRBD1. CDR3 length equals 13 residues. From germline, CDR1 is WSHSY and CDR2 SAAADI. The CDR3 DNA, read in part, is TGCGCCAGCAGGGGGACAGGGGAAGAGACG. This gives the protein CASRGTGEET. The whole CDR3 region reads CASRGTGEETQYF.

CDR3: CSASGTPGYGSPLHF. The DNA read from the CDR3 is TGCAGTGCTAGCGGGACACCAGGATATGGTTCACCC. This chain connects TRBV20-1 to TRBJ1-6; D perhaps matches TRBD1 (6 bases). The missing CDR3 end, 3 residues past where the read stops, is filled in from the germline J gene. The germline V and J ends were trimmed by 3 bases and 9 bases, with 18 bases remaining between them. There are 15 residues in the CDR3. From germline, CDR1 is DFQATT and CDR2 SNEGSKA (reference sequence).

Concerning this clone itself: From the germline J gene comes the end of the CDR3, since the read stops 3 residues before it. The V gene is TRBV18, the J gene TRBJ1-2; 7 bases fit TRBD1. Germline CDR1 is KGHSH and CDR2 is LQKENI. CDR3 length: 15 amino acids. The V segment lost 5 bases and the J segment 2 bases; nucleotides outside the gene matches: 8. The DNA read from the CDR3 is TGTGCCAGCTCATCGACAGGGAAGGACAACTATGGC. This encodes CASSSTGKDNYG. The whole CDR3 sequence reads CASSSTGKDNYGYTF. The variable domain in full, with the rest retrieved from reference TRBV18 and TRBJ1-2, is NAGVMQNPRHLVRRRGQEARLRCSPMKGHSHVYWYRQLPEEGLKFMVYLQKENIIDESGMPKERFSAEFPKEGPSILRIQQVVRGDSAAYFCASSSTGKDNYGYTFGSGTRLTVV.

Concerning this clone itself: Sequencing ends 3 residues short of the CDR3 end; the germline J gene provides the rest. The chain joins TRBV19 to TRBJ1-1; TRBD1 agrees at 9 bases. Germline V CDR1 and CDR2: LNHDA, SQIVND (reference sequence). The CDR3 runs 15 residues. The ends lost 4 bases at V and 4 bases at J; junction bases unmatched: 7. Incomplete CDR3 DNA: TGTGCCAGTAGTACGGCCGTGGACAGGGGCACTGAA. It encodes CASSTAVDRGTE. The entire CDR3 is CASSTAVDRGTEAFF. The whole variable domain, remainder taken from reference TRBV19 and TRBJ1-1, is DGGITQSPKYLFRKEGQNVTLSCEQNLNHDAMYWYRQDPGQGLRLIYYSQIVNDFQKGDIAEGYSVSREKKESFPLTVTSAQKNPTAFYLCASSTAVDRGTEAFFGQGTRLTVV.

For this clone: The DNA ends 3 residues before the CDR3 does, and the rest of the CDR3 is filled in from the germline J gene. This rearrangement joins TRBV7-2 to TRBJ1-6; D not resolved. V was pared by 5 bases and J by 6 bases, with 11 bases between. The CDR3 extends over 14 amino acids. Germline V gives CDR1 SGHTA, CDR2 FQGNSA. The sequenced part of the CDR3 DNA is TGTGCCAGCAGCAACCAACGGGGTAATTCACCC. Translating it yields CASSNQRGNSP. The CDR3 in full is CASSNQRGNSPLHF.

With respect to this clone: The read falls 3 residues short of the CDR3 end, and the missing part is taken from the germline J gene. This chain joins TRBV5-6 and TRBJ1-2; the D gene is possibly TRBD1 (5 bases). Trimming left V 2 bases short and J 4 bases short, with 15 bases between. The CDR3 is 15 residues long. Germline CDR1 reads SGHDT; CDR2 reads YYEEEE. The sequenced CDR3 bases are TGTGCCAGCAGCTTTAATACAGGTTTTACCTATGGC. This encodes CASSFNTGFTYG. The complete CDR3 reads CASSFNTGFTYGYTF.

With regard to this clone: The observed sequence ends 3 residues before the CDR3 terminus, with the missing tail filled in from the germline J gene. The chain combines TRBV20-1 with TRBJ1-5, with 7 bases that match TRBD1. This CDR3 is built from 13 residues. Germline lookup yields CDR1 DFQATT and CDR2 SNEGSKA (reference sequence). Trimming removed 6 bases from V and 4 bases from J; junction bases left unmatched: 6. The covered CDR3 bases are TGCAGTGCAACCGACAGGGTAAATCAGCCC. The encoded protein is CSATDRVNQP. From start to end, the CDR3 is CSATDRVNQPQHF.

Turning to this clone: The read halts 3 residues ahead of the CDR3 end, with the missing end drawn from the germline J gene. This chain links TRBV14 with TRBJ2-3; D may be TRBD1 (6 bases). In germline, CDR1 is SGHDN, CDR2 FVKESK. CDR3 length: 13 residues. CDR3 protein: CASSQTQGSTQYF. CDR3 bases read: TGTGCCAGCAGCCAGACGCAGGGGTCGACG. Full variable domain (outside the CDR3, taken from reference TRBV14 and TRBJ2-3): EAGVTQFPSHSVIEKGQTVTLRCDPISGHDNLYWYRRVMGKEIKFLLHFVKESKQDESGMPNNRFLAERTGGTYSTLKVQPAELEDSGVYFCASSQTQGSTQYFGPGTRLTVL.

With respect to this clone: The CDR3 is cut off 3 residues early in the read; its end comes from the germline J gene. The rearrangement joins TRBV6-1 to TRBJ2-6; D may be TRBD1 (5 bases). Trimming took 2 bases from V and 4 from J, leaving 12 bases between them. From germline, CDR1 is MNHNS and CDR2 SASEGT. There are 16 residues in the CDR3. The CDR3 here is CASSEQGLSGANVLTF. The CDR3 bases that were read are TGTGCCAGCAGTGAACAGGGTTTATCAGGGGCCAACGTC.